The clone carrying this T cell receptor (beta chain) was seen many times. This CDR3 contains 16 residues. The V gene end was trimmed by 6 bases and the J gene end by 1 base; junction bases not matched to a gene: 4. A quantitative 5'-RACE method, one with molecular barcodes, was used to make TCR beta libraries. TCRdb re-called the 5' RACE reads with MiXCR, one entry per CDR3 protein. The sample consists of around 150,000 distinct CDR3 sequences, more than 40% of them appearing once. This sample was included in a study of CD8 T cells in ankylosing spondylitis. V gene TRBV12-3 or TRBV12-4 combines with J gene TRBJ2-3; 13 nucleotides match TRBD2. Sequencing was performed on synovial fluid, either unsorted or a sorted T cell fraction (not recorded which). The TCR sequence derives from a male donor with ankylosing spondylitis. CDR3 DNA sequence: TGTGCCAGCAGCCCAGGACTAGCGGGGGGCACAGATACGCAGTATTTT. It translates to CASSPGLAGGTDTQYF.